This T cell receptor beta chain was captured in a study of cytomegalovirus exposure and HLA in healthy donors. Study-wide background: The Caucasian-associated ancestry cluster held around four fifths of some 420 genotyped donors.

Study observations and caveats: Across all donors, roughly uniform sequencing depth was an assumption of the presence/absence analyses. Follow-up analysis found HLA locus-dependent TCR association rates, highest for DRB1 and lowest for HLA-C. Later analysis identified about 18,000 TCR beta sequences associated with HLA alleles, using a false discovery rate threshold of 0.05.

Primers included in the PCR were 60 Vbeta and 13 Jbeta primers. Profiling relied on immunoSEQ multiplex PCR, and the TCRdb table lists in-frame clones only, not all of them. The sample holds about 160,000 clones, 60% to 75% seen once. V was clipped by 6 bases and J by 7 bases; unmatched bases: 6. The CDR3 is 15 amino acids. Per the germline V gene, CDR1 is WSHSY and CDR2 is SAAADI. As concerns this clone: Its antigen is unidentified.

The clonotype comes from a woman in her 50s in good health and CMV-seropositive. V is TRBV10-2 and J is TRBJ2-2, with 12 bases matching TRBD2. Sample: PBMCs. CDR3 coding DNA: TGCGCCAGCAGACAGACTAGCGGGGGAGGCGGGGAGCTGTTTTTT. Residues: CASRQTSGGGGELFF.